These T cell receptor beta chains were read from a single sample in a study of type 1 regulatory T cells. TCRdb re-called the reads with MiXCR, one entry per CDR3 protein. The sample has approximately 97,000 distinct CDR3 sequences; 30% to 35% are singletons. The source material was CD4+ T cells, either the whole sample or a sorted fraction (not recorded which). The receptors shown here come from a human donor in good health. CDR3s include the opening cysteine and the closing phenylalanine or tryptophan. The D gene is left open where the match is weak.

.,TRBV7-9,CAVGSQPQHF
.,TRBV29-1,CSVNSGSGETEQYF
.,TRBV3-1,CASSQGGLPHEQYF
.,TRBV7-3,CASSPRASNTGELFF
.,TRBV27,CASSLSFRARGKEETQYF
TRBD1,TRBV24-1,CATEETGVENIQYF
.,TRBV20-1,CSASGLRSYEQYF
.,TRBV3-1,CASSQDGRDEAFF
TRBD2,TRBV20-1,CSASSGRGGLNTDTQYF
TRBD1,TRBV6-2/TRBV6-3,CASTDRAYEQYF
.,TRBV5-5,CASSNVVWEDHYEQYF
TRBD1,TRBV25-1,CVSSARDREGGELFF
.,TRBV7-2,CASSPTLGTGELFF
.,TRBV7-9,CASSLAPVNSGNTIYF
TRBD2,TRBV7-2,CASSYTAGEVHEQFF
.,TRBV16,CASRRGQIAEQYF
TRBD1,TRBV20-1,CSAKPSGGHEQYF
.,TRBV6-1,CASPSAPSPDTQYF
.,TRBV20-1,CSALMGPYEQYF
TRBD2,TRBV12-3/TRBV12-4,CASGERDFPGSYNEQFF
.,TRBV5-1,CASSPQTGVADTQYF
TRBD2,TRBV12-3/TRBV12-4,CASSSIYSGRGDTQYF
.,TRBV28,CASRDGTSSYEQYF
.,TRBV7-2,CASSLGSTIYEQYF
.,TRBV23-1,CASRQVGEQYF
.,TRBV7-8,CASSFPMGYTGELFF
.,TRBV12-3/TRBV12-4,CASSLAVPRNEQFF
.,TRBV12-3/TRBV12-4,CASKKEADTQYF
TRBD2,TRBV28,CASSILSGSKNEQFF
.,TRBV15,CATSRRAADTGELFF
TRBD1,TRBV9,CASSAGTGGNTNSPLHF
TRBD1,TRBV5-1,CASSLGTGEYGYTF
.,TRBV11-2,CASSFNLNQGQREQFF
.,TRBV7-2,CASRTDSDEQYF
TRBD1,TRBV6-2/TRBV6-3,CASIEPRGQGSTEAFF
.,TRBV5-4,CASSQDMVLEAFF
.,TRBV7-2,CASRLTRGDTGELFF
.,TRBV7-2,CASSFGATNEKLFF
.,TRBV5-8,CASFRIRFPTDTQYF
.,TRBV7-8,CASSPSGGLNQPQHF
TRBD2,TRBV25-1,CASSGRLAGVTDTQYF
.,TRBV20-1,CSATPLRAPDTQYF
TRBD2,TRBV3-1,CASSPGLAGVSYNEQFF
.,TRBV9,CASSVADTEAFF
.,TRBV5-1,CASSLDFSGSGEQYF
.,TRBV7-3,CASSPSGTRGRIEQYF
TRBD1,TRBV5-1,CASSLYASGQGSYEQYF
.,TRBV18,CASSQERAGSGANVLTF
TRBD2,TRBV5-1,CASSARLAGVRTDTQYF
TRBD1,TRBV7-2,CASSLEGTGTSYEQYF
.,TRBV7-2,CASSGGGANVLTF